This entry lists 15 T cell receptor beta chains sequenced from one sample in a study of shared clonotypes between healthy human individuals. Generated by immunoSEQ multiplex PCR, the TCRdb table keeps only in-frame clones and is missing some. The sample has about 510,000 clones; 60% to 85% are singletons. Input material: PBMCs. Every receptor here comes from a woman between 40 and 50 years old in good health. Some clones in this sample may be carry-over from other donors' samples.

J is TRBJ2-5 and V is TRBV6-1; perhaps TRBD1 as D (6 bases). Germline values: CDR1 MNHNS, CDR2 SASEGT. V was clipped by 4 bases and J by 5 bases, with 14 bases between them. The CDR3 consists of 14 residues. The CDR3 spells CASSGPQGGETQYF. The CDR3 DNA sequence: TGTGCCAGCAGTGGACCACAGGGCGGGGAGACCCAGTACTTC.

Only a few counts were recorded for this clone. This sequence joins TRBV5-1 and TRBJ2-1, with a tentative D call TRBD2 (5 bases). The V and J ends lost 0 bases and 2 bases respectively, with 12 bases between them. This CDR3 has 16 amino acids. Germline V gives CDR1 SGHRS, CDR2 YFSETQ. CDR3 DNA sequence: TGCGCCAGCAGCTTGGGTGGAGGTCTCGCCTACAATGAGCAGTTCTTC. Its protein is CASSLGGGLAYNEQFF.

This chain connects TRBV13 to TRBJ1-1; D remains ambiguous. Trimming stripped 0 bases from V and 6 bases from J, with 8 bases between. The CDR3 spans 13 residues. From germline, CDR1 is PRHDT and CDR2 FYEKMQ (reference sequence). The DNA of the CDR3 is TGTGCCAGCAGCTTAGGCTCCGGGTCTGAAGCTTTCTTT. Amino acid sequence: CASSLGSGSEAFF.

V and J are TRBV9 and TRBJ1-4, with D hard to call. V was clipped by 4 bases and J by 2 bases, with 18 bases between them. This CDR3 comprises 17 residues. From germline, CDR1 is SGDLS and CDR2 YYNGEE. The CDR3 region is CASSPLPYTGTNEKLFF. The CDR3 DNA reads as TGTGCCAGCAGCCCCCTTCCTTATACCGGGACTAATGAAAAACTGTTTTTT.

The J gene is TRBJ2-5, the V gene TRBV5-1; D is undetermined. Trimming shortened V by 4 bases and J by 1 base, and 8 bases separated the two germline ends. The CDR3 is 13 amino acids. CDR1 is SGHRS, CDR2 YFSETQ, per germline. The CDR3 reads CASSKEIQETQYF. The CDR3 coding sequence is TGCGCCAGCAGCAAGGAAATCCAAGAGACCCAGTACTTC.

The V and J genes are TRBV27 and TRBJ2-1; perhaps TRBD2 as D (7 bases). CDR1 is MNHEY, CDR2 SMNVEV, per germline (reference sequence). V was pared by 6 bases and J by 3 bases, with 18 bases between. The CDR3 runs 16 residues. CDR3 DNA: TGTGCCAGCAGCCGAGGGGGGGGCACTAACTACAATGAGCAGTTCTTC. Amino acid sequence: CASSRGGGTNYNEQFF.

The chain combines TRBV6-1 with TRBJ2-3; 7 positions agree with TRBD2. CDR1 and CDR2 (germline): MNHNS, SASEGT. V shed 0 bases and J 2 bases; nucleotides not matched to a gene: 5. This CDR3 spans 16 amino acids. The CDR3 loop reads CASSEAASGYTDTQYF. DNA for the CDR3: TGTGCCAGCAGTGAAGCCGCTAGCGGCTACACAGATACGCAGTATTTT.

The rearrangement joins TRBV7-8 to TRBJ1-1; the match to TRBD1 covers 7 bases. J gave up 7 bases and V 5 bases, and 10 bases lay outside the gene matches. The CDR3 length is 14 residues. CDR1 is SGHVS and CDR2 is FQNEAQ in the germline V gene. This chain's CDR3 is CASSPPRDSGEAFF. The CDR3 region has the DNA TGTGCCAGCAGCCCCCCCCGGGACAGCGGTGAAGCTTTCTTT.

The J gene is TRBJ1-2, the V gene TRBV2; perhaps TRBD1 as D (5 bases). Per the germline V gene, CDR1 is SNHLY and CDR2 is FYNNEI. This CDR3 comprises 14 residues. V shed 2 bases and J shed 2 bases, with 9 bases lying between them. Here the CDR3 reads CASSEQGSNYGYTF. CDR3 sequence (DNA): TGTGCCAGCAGTGAACAGGGAAGCAACTATGGCTACACCTTC.

This sequence joins TRBV6-5 and TRBJ2-1; 13 bases are shared with TRBD2. Unmatched junction bases numbered 9, after V lost 8 bases and J lost 14 bases. The CDR3 is 13 amino acids. Germline V gene sequence: CDR1 MNHEY, CDR2 SVGAGI. CDR3 sequence (DNA): TGTGCCAGCTCGGGACTAGCGGGGAGGGGGGAGTTCTTC. Protein product: CASSGLAGRGEFF.

With respect to this clone: The same CDR3 also results from other DNA sequences found in this sample. The chain uses TRBV19 and TRBJ1-1; TRBD1 might be the D (5 bases). The germline V gene has CDR1 LNHDA and CDR2 SQIVND (reference sequence). The V end was cut by 4 bases, the J end by 1 base, with 7 bases between. This CDR3 comprises 13 residues. The chain's CDR3 is CASSTTANTEAFF. CDR3 nucleotides: TGTGCCAGTAGTACGACAGCGAACACTGAAGCTTTCTTT.

This chain connects TRBV28 to TRBJ2-5; D not resolved. Germline values: CDR1 MDHEN, CDR2 SYDVKM. V was cut by 5 bases and J by 1 base, with 14 bases left in between. The CDR3 has 15 residues. The CDR3 protein is CASSEIRPSQETQYF. CDR3 DNA sequence: TGTGCCAGCAGTGAAATAAGGCCCAGCCAAGAGACCCAGTACTTC.

The chain links TRBV6-1 to TRBJ2-1; 10 bases fit TRBD1. Germline CDR1 MNHNS, CDR2 SASEGT. Losses at the gene ends were 7 bases for V and 14 bases for J; bases not matched to a gene: 11. The CDR3 totals 13 residues. The CDR3 DNA follows: TGTGCCAGCATTACCGACAGGGGGCCCCGGAAGTTCTTC. This codes for CASITDRGPRKFF.

This chain uses TRBV7-2 with TRBJ2-2; TRBD1 agrees at 9 bases. The germline CDR1 and CDR2 sequences are SGHTA and FQGNSA. This CDR3 has 16 residues. V was pared by 5 bases and J by 2 bases, with 6 bases of the junction left unmatched. The CDR3 spells CASSRRQGVNTGELFF. The CDR3 nucleotides are TGTGCCAGCAGCCGCCGACAGGGGGTCAACACCGGGGAGCTGTTTTTT.

CDR3 amino acids: CASSGAGAETQYF. CDR3 DNA: TGTGCCAGCAGCGGGGCCGGGGCGGAGACCCAGTACTTC. This sequence joins TRBV5-4 and TRBJ2-5; the D call may be TRBD1 or TRBD2 (5 bases each). Germline V CDR1 and CDR2: SGHNT, YYREEE (reference sequence). V was shortened by 4 bases and J by 5 bases, with 12 bases between the two germline ends. This CDR3 is built from 13 residues.